The 19 T cell receptor beta chains in this list originate from one sample, sequenced in a study of T cell clones after liver transplantation. Repertoires were generated with immunoSEQ multiplex PCR, while TCRdb's copy carries only in-frame clones and drops some. The sample holds about 74,000 clones, about four fifths seen once. Sample: CD4+ T cells from blood, taken before liver transplant. These TCRs come from a human donor who received a liver transplant.

This clone was observed a single time. The rearrangement links TRBV27 to TRBJ1-4, with 7 bases aligning to TRBD1. With 2 bases clipped from V and 6 bases from J, the junction kept 12 bases outside the gene matches. Germline V CDR1 and CDR2: MNHEY, SMNVEV (reference sequence). The CDR3 runs to 17 residues. CDR3 bases: TGTGCCAGCAGTTTAAAGCCGCAAACAGGGGAGGATGAAAAACTGTTTTTT. Amino acid sequence: CASSLKPQTGEDEKLFF.

The V gene is TRBV18, the J gene TRBJ1-1, with D perhaps TRBD1 (5 bases). The V gene's germline CDR1 is KGHSH and CDR2 LQKENI. The CDR3 runs 14 residues. V lost 3 bases, J lost 4 bases, and 12 bases lay in between. In DNA form, the CDR3 reads TGTGCCAGCTCACCGGGACGGACTTCCACTGAAGCTTTCTTT. Its protein product is CASSPGRTSTEAFF.

The CDR3 DNA is TGTGCCAGTGGAGGACTGGCGGGGGTCTACGAGCAGTACTTC. Translating it yields CASGGLAGVYEQYF. The chain links TRBV28 to TRBJ2-7, with 7 positions matching TRBD2. CDR1 MDHEN and CDR2 SYDVKM come from the germline V gene. The CDR3 loop spans 14 amino acids. Trimming took 9 bases from V and 3 from J; bases not matched to a gene: 11.

The chain uses TRBV18 and TRBJ2-7, with 9 bases aligning to TRBD1. Germline V lookup: CDR1 KGHSH, CDR2 LQKENI. The CDR3 runs 12 residues. J was trimmed by 5 bases and V by 6 bases; bases with no gene match: 2. In DNA, the CDR3 is TGTGCCAGCTCGGGACAGGGTCACGAGCAGTACTTC. It is translated as CASSGQGHEQYF.

The genes are TRBV9 and TRBJ2-3; 9 positions agree with TRBD2. The CDR3 sequence is 17 residues long. Per the germline V gene, CDR1 is SGDLS and CDR2 is YYNGEE. Losses at the gene ends were 4 bases for V and 3 bases for J; bases not matched to a gene: 12. In DNA form, the CDR3 reads TGTGCCAGCAGCCCCCTACTCGCGGGAGGGCCTACAGATACGCAGTATTTT. Encoded protein: CASSPLLAGGPTDTQYF.

The chain joins TRBV7-2 to TRBJ2-2; possible D gene TRBD1, 5 bases. Germline lookup yields CDR1 SGHTA and CDR2 FQGNSA. The CDR3 length is 17 residues. V was clipped by 0 bases and J by 4 bases, with 15 bases between them. This CDR3 is CASSLAPKQASTGELFF. The CDR3 nucleotides are TGTGCCAGCAGCTTAGCGCCGAAACAGGCGTCCACCGGGGAGCTGTTTTTT.

This chain uses TRBV10-2 with TRBJ1-1; D is possibly TRBD1 (5 bases). Trimming took 8 bases from V and 10 from J, leaving 11 bases between them. Looked up from germline, CDR1 is WSHSY and CDR2 is SAAADI. The CDR3 spans 10 residues. For the CDR3, the DNA is TGCGCCAGCCGTGGGGCTGTAGCTTTCTTT. Residues: CASRGAVAFF.

The chain is built from TRBV5-4 and TRBJ2-5; a weak D match, TRBD2 (6 bases). Germline CDR1 SGHNT, CDR2 YYREEE (reference sequence). V lost 4 bases and J lost 2, with 15 bases in between. CDR3 size: 15 residues. CDR3 protein: CASSLQLTRQETQYF. CDR3 coding DNA: TGTGCCAGCAGCCTCCAACTGACTAGACAAGAGACCCAGTACTTC.

The chain combines TRBV14 with TRBJ2-7; either TRBD1 or TRBD2 may fit D (5 bases each). The CDR3 totals 15 residues. The germline CDR1 and CDR2 sequences are SGHDN and FVKESK. V gave up 4 bases and J gave up 4 bases, with 17 bases separating them. Here the CDR3 DNA reads TGTGCCAGCAGCCCCCGCCTGGGGGTAGGATACGAGCAGTACTTC. Translating it yields CASSPRLGVGYEQYF.

The chain couples TRBV28 to TRBJ2-7; tentative D call: TRBD2 (6 bases). Per the germline V gene, CDR1 is MDHEN and CDR2 is SYDVKM. V dropped 5 bases and J dropped 3 bases, with 17 bases sitting between them. The CDR3 is 15 residues long. This chain's CDR3 is CASSPPGLTSYEQYF. CDR3 coding DNA: TGTGCCAGCAGTCCTCCGGGACTGACTAGCTACGAGCAGTACTTC.

The chain combines TRBV5-1 with TRBJ2-7; the match to TRBD1 covers 9 bases. The CDR3 length is 16 residues. V was clipped by 5 bases and J by 6 bases; unmatched bases: 15. Germline V gives CDR1 SGHRS, CDR2 YFSETQ. Here the CDR3 reads CASRTPGQGFLGEQYF. In DNA, the CDR3 is TGCGCCAGCAGAACGCCGGGACAGGGTTTTTTGGGCGAGCAGTACTTC.

The chain carries TRBV5-6 and TRBJ2-7; 7 nucleotides align to TRBD1. V shed 4 bases, J shed 4 bases, and the junction held 8 bases outside the gene matches. Germline V CDR1 and CDR2: SGHDT, YYEEEE. The CDR3 is made up of 14 amino acids. The CDR3 loop reads CASSPGGQHYEQYF. DNA for the CDR3: TGTGCCAGCAGCCCAGGGGGACAGCATTACGAGCAGTACTTC.

Only one count was recorded for this clone. The chain employs TRBV11-2 and TRBJ1-2, with 9 bases that match TRBD1. Germline values: CDR1 SGHAT, CDR2 FQNNGV. The CDR3 loop spans 15 amino acids. Trimming removed 5 bases from V and 1 base from J; junction bases left unmatched: 5. Here the CDR3 reads CASSPWTGVNYGYTF. The CDR3, as DNA: TGTGCCAGCAGCCCTTGGACAGGGGTTAACTATGGCTACACCTTC. Drawing the rest from reference TRBV11-2 and TRBJ1-2, the complete variable domain is EAGVAQSPRYKIIEKRQSVAFWCNPISGHATLYWYQQILGQGPKLLIQFQNNGVVDDSQLPKDRFSAERLKGVDSTLKIQPAKLEDSAVYLCASSPWTGVNYGYTFGSGTRLTVV.

This sequence joins TRBV19 and TRBJ2-7; D gene uncertain. Germline assignment: CDR1 LNHDA and CDR2 SQIVND (reference sequence). The CDR3 spans 16 residues. Trimming cost V 5 bases and J 2 bases, with 19 bases left between them. CDR3 nucleotide sequence: TGTGCCAGTAGTCCCATTATCGTGGGGATTGCCTACGAGCAGTACTTC. Its protein product is CASSPIIVGIAYEQYF.

This clone was counted only a few times. The chain has TRBV5-6 and TRBJ1-4, with a tentative D call TRBD1 (6 bases). The CDR3 has 16 residues. Between the trimmed V and J ends, which lost 5 bases and 0 bases, there was a span of 14 bases. Germline-derived CDR1 and CDR2 are SGHDT and YYEEEE. CDR3 sequence: CASRTMRGATNEKLFF. As DNA, the CDR3 is TGTGCCAGCAGAACCATGAGGGGGGCAACTAATGAAAAACTGTTTTTT.

The V call is TRBV5-4, the J call TRBJ1-1, with D possibly TRBD1 on 5 matching bases. Germline CDR1 reads SGHNT; CDR2 reads YYREEE (reference sequence). Between the trimmed V and J ends, which lost 4 bases and 5 bases, there was a span of 12 bases. This CDR3 contains 13 residues. The CDR3 DNA is TGTGCCAGCAGCCCTGGGACTTGGACTGAAGCTTTCTTT. Its translation is CASSPGTWTEAFF. The full variable domain, with the rest looked up from reference TRBV5-4 and TRBJ1-1, is ETGVTQSPTHLIKTRGQQVTLRCSSQSGHNTVSWYQQALGQGPQFIFQYYREEENGRGNFPPRFSGLQFPNYSSELNVNALELDDSALYLCASSPGTWTEAFFGQGTRLTVV.

The chain joins TRBV30 to TRBJ1-2; D unclear. The V end was cut by 0 bases, the J end by 5 bases, with 10 bases between. Looked up from germline, CDR1 is GTSNPN and CDR2 is SVGIG (reference sequence). The CDR3 covers 13 residues. CDR3 amino acids: CAWSVTAPYGYTF. The CDR3 DNA reads TGTGCCTGGAGTGTTACAGCCCCATATGGCTACACCTTC.

The chain employs TRBV13 and TRBJ2-3, with D maybe TRBD1 (5 bases). The CDR3 loop spans 14 amino acids. Germline CDR1 and CDR2: PRHDT and FYEKMQ (reference sequence). V was cut by 5 bases and J by 2 bases, with 11 bases left in between. Written as DNA, the CDR3 is TGTGCCAGCAGCAAACCAGGGTTCACAGATACGCAGTATTTT. Translation gives CASSKPGFTDTQYF.

The gene calls are TRBV6-6 and TRBJ1-4, with TRBD1 identical over 8 bases. Losses at the gene ends were 2 bases for V and 7 bases for J; bases not matched to a gene: 0. The CDR3 is made up of 13 amino acids. Germline V gene lookup returns CDR1 MNHNY and CDR2 SVGAGI (reference sequence). The CDR3 protein is CASSYGTGEKLFF. Written as DNA, the CDR3 is TGTGCCAGCAGTTACGGGACAGGTGAAAAACTGTTTTTT.